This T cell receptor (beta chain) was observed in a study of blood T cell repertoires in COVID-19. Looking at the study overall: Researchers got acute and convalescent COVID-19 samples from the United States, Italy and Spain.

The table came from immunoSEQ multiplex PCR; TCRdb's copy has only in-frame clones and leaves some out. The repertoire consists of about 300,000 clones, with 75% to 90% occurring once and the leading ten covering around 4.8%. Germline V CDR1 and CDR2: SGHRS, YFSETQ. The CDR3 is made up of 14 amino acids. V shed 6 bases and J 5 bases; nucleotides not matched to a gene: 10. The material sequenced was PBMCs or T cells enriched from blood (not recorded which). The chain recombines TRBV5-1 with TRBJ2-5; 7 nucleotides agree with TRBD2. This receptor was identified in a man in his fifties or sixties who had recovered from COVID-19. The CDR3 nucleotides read TGCGCCAGCAACCCGGGACTATCGAAGGAGACCCAGTACTTC. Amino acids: CASNPGLSKETQYF.